This T cell receptor (beta chain) was sequenced during a study of spatial heterogeneity in lung cancer. Study-level information: Mean representation of each unique TCR and UMI combination in the raw reads exceeded 8.5 occurrences.

TCRdb reprocessed the 5' RACE reads with MiXCR, giving one entry per CDR3 protein. The data contain tens of thousands of distinct CDR3 sequences, approximately 12% of them seen just once; the ten biggest clones take up about two fifths. CDR1 PRHDT and CDR2 FYEKMQ come from the germline V gene (reference sequence). The V gene lost 5 bases and the J gene lost 13 bases, with 12 bases spanning the gap. This CDR3 region has 11 residues. Sample time point: sample taken at primary tumor resection. Sequencing of whole RNA from tumor, nontumor lung or frozen PBMC involved no sorting. Donors were 72 untreated early-stage non-small cell lung cancer patients.

This specimen consisted of PBMCs, obtained at surgery. The chain employs TRBV13 and TRBJ2-1; D may be TRBD1 (5 bases). The clonotype was recovered from a male donor with early-stage non-small cell lung cancer. The CDR3 spells CASSQVRVQFF. In nucleotides, the CDR3 is TGTGCCAGCAGCCAAGTCAGGGTACAGTTCTTC.